The source of this TCR beta chain is a study of STAT5B mutations in CD4+ large granular lymphocyte leukemia. Study summary: The CDR3 'QG' motif was associated with a particular HLA allele among healthy donors.

CDR3 size: 15 residues. Germline values: CDR1 SGHNT, CDR2 YENEEA. Trimming stripped 4 bases from V and 5 bases from J, with 15 bases between. Sequencing used immunoSEQ multiplex PCR; TCRdb keeps in-frame clones, though not all of them. The repertoire holds around 31,000 clones, with just under 75% as singletons. For this clone: What it recognizes is unknown.

Study outcomes and limitations: No patients shared main leukemic clonotypes, though about 25% appeared at low frequency elsewhere. Higher CD4+ than CD8+ T-LGLL clonality might reflect small sample size.

The source of this sequence is a human donor in good health. The chain uses TRBV11-3 and TRBJ2-1; D perhaps matches TRBD2 (6 bases). The sequenced sample was CD4+ T cells from blood buffy coats. CDR3 sequence (DNA): TGTGCCAGCAGCTCGGCGGGACTTTCCGACAATGAGCAGTTCTTC. It is translated as CASSSAGLSDNEQFF.